This passage covers 17 T cell receptor beta chains from one sample sequenced in a study of shared clonotypes between healthy human individuals. Positively selected for CCR7, the CD45RO-negative cells used as naive CD8 cells excluded terminally differentiated effector memory CD45RA+ cells. Generated by immunoSEQ multiplex PCR, the TCRdb table keeps only in-frame clones and is missing some. The table has 600,000 or so clones, roughly 98% seen once. Sequencing was done on a sample of naive CD8+ T cells sorted from blood. The source of these receptors is a man aged 25-45 years in good health.

This clone was counted a single time. The genes are TRBV14 and TRBJ1-1; D is perhaps TRBD1 (5 bases). The V end lost 2 bases, the J end lost 5 bases, and 12 bases lay between the germline ends. This CDR3 comprises 14 residues. The germline V gene has CDR1 SGHDN and CDR2 FVKESK. The CDR3 DNA follows: TGTGCCAGCAGCCAATGGGGACTGGGTACTGAAGCTTTCTTT. Residues: CASSQWGLGTEAFF.

The V call is TRBV7-6, the J call TRBJ1-1, with D possibly matching TRBD1 (6 bases). Per the germline V gene, CDR1 is SGHVS and CDR2 is FNYEAQ. Trimming shortened V by 3 bases and J by 7 bases, and 9 bases separated the two germline ends. CDR3 length: 12 residues. The CDR3 nucleotides are TGTGCCAGCAGCTTGACAGGCCGTGAAGCTTTCTTT. As protein: CASSLTGREAFF.

The chain combines TRBV11-2 with TRBJ2-5; D could derive from TRBD1 or TRBD2 (5 bases each). The length of the CDR3 is 11 residues. Germline V gives CDR1 SGHAT, CDR2 FQNNGV. Trimming shortened V by 3 bases and J by 8 bases, and 7 bases separated the two germline ends. CDR3 loop: CASSLGDTQYF. CDR3 nucleotides: TGTGCCAGCAGCTTGGGGGATACCCAGTACTTC.

This clone was detected only once. This chain uses TRBV7-9 with TRBJ2-5; D gene unclear. CDR3 size: 12 residues. The V gene's germline CDR1 is SEHNR and CDR2 FQNEAQ (reference sequence). With 2 bases removed from V and 5 bases from J, the gap between germline ends came to 6 bases. The CDR3 DNA follows: TGTGCCAGCAGCTTACCGCGGGAGACCCAGTACTTC. The encoded protein is CASSLPRETQYF.

V gene TRBV7-8 combines with J gene TRBJ2-2, with unresolved D. The length of the CDR3 is 14 residues. V lost 2 bases and J lost 1, with 5 bases in between. CDR1 and CDR2 from the germline V gene are SGHVS and FQNEAQ. CDR3 in amino acids: CASSLIRNTGELFF. The CDR3 nucleotides read TGTGCCAGCAGCTTAATTCGGAACACCGGGGAGCTGTTTTTT.

The chain joins TRBV7-9 to TRBJ2-7; 13 nucleotides align to TRBD2. The V and J ends lost 5 bases and 2 bases, in that order; junction bases with no gene match: 6. The CDR3 is 16 amino acids. The V gene's germline CDR1 is SEHNR and CDR2 FQNEAQ (reference sequence). The CDR3: CASSIPGLAGPYEQYF. CDR3 nucleotide sequence: TGTGCCAGCAGCATTCCGGGACTAGCGGGACCCTACGAGCAGTACTTC.

The chain uses TRBV6-5 and TRBJ2-1; 10 nucleotides line up with TRBD2. J lost 5 bases, V lost 4 bases, and 5 bases had no gene match. CDR1 is MNHEY and CDR2 is SVGAGI in the germline V gene. This CDR3 is 15 amino acids long. This CDR3 reads CASSLVAGGDNEQFF. CDR3 sequence (DNA): TGTGCCAGCAGTTTGGTAGCGGGAGGTGACAATGAGCAGTTCTTC.

The chain has TRBV5-1 and TRBJ2-7; 15 bases map to TRBD2. Germline assignment: CDR1 SGHRS and CDR2 YFSETQ. The CDR3 sequence is 17 residues long. V dropped 4 bases and J dropped 6; count of bases not matched to a gene: 11. The CDR3 loop is CASSPRTSGRAFFEQYF. CDR3 sequence (DNA): TGCGCCAGCAGCCCGAGGACTAGCGGGAGGGCTTTTTTCGAGCAGTACTTC.

This chain links TRBV19 with TRBJ2-7, with 8 bases identical to TRBD1. CDR1 and CDR2 from the germline V gene are LNHDA and SQIVND (reference sequence). V was clipped by 3 bases and J by 0 bases; unmatched bases: 4. The CDR3 consists of 15 residues. The CDR3 DNA follows: TGTGCCAGTAGTATCTGGACAGGGAGCTCCTACGAGCAGTACTTC. Translation gives CASSIWTGSSYEQYF.

The chain couples TRBV27 to TRBJ2-7; D is uncertain. V was pared by 1 base and J by 5 bases, with 18 bases between. This CDR3 has 16 residues. CDR1 is MNHEY, CDR2 SMNVEV, per germline (reference sequence). This chain's CDR3 is CASSLLQPLGVDEQYF. The CDR3 bases are TGTGCCAGCAGTTTATTACAGCCCCTCGGAGTGGACGAGCAGTACTTC.

The rearrangement links TRBV13 to TRBJ2-1; 7 bases line up with TRBD2. CDR1 and CDR2 from the germline V gene are PRHDT and FYEKMQ (reference sequence). CDR3 length equals 17 residues. With 0 bases clipped from V and 4 bases from J, the junction kept 9 bases outside the gene matches. The DNA of the CDR3 is TGTGCCAGCAGCTTAGGCCCTCGGGCTAGCGGTTACAATGAGCAGTTCTTC. This gives the protein CASSLGPRASGYNEQFF.

The chain joins TRBV19 to TRBJ1-1, with no clear D. Trimming left V 7 bases short and J 1 base short, with 16 bases between. The CDR3 consists of 15 residues. Germline CDR1 reads LNHDA; CDR2 reads SQIVND (reference sequence). The DNA of the CDR3 is TGTGCCAGTAACGGGTTTGGGGTGGGGAACACTGAAGCTTTCTTT. It codes for CASNGFGVGNTEAFF.

The chain carries TRBV19 and TRBJ2-1, with 14 bases that match TRBD2. With 2 bases clipped from V and 5 bases from J, the junction kept 8 bases outside the gene matches. CDR3 length: 18 amino acids. Germline CDR1 LNHDA, CDR2 SQIVND (reference sequence). In nucleotides, the CDR3 is TGTGCCAGTAGTATAAGGTTAGGACTAGCGGGAGGCAACAATGAGCAGTTCTTC. It specifies CASSIRLGLAGGNNEQFF.

The chain links TRBV28 to TRBJ1-2; no reliable D call. This CDR3 region has 11 residues. Trimming left V 9 bases short and J 6 bases short, with 11 bases between. The germline V gene has CDR1 MDHEN and CDR2 SYDVKM. As DNA, the CDR3 is TGTGCCAGTCGAACTGGGGATGGCTACACCTTC. This translates into CASRTGDGYTF.

This rearrangement joins TRBV25-1 to TRBJ2-7; D not certain. V lost 1 base and J 5 bases, leaving 12 bases between the germline ends. The length of the CDR3 is 14 residues. Germline values: CDR1 MGHDK, CDR2 SYGVNS. In DNA, the CDR3 is TGTGCCAGCAGTGAATTAGGGCAGATCAACGAGCAGTACTTC. Translating gives CASSELGQINEQYF.

The chain employs TRBV5-6 and TRBJ2-5; TRBD1 matches 8 bases. The J segment lost 0 bases and the V segment lost 1 base, leaving 5 bases of the junction unmatched. The CDR3 runs to 16 residues. CDR1 is SGHDT, CDR2 YYEEEE, per germline. The CDR3: CASSLRRQGYQETQYF. The CDR3 bases are TGTGCCAGCAGCTTGCGGAGACAGGGGTACCAAGAGACCCAGTACTTC. The full variable domain, in which reference TRBV5-6 and TRBJ2-5 provide the parts outside the CDR3, is DAGVTQSPTHLIKTRGQQVTLRCSPKSGHDTVSWYQQALGQGPQFIFQYYEEEERQRGNFPDRFSGHQFPNYSSELNVNALLLGDSALYLCASSLRRQGYQETQYFGPGTRLLVL.

This chain links TRBV5-1 with TRBJ2-3, with D perhaps assigned TRBD1 or TRBD2 (5 bases each). In germline, CDR1 is SGHRS, CDR2 YFSETQ. The V and J ends lost 4 bases and 14 bases respectively, with 17 bases between them. This CDR3 has 12 amino acids. As DNA, the CDR3 is TGCGCCAGCAGCGGGGACGCCTCCGGCGGGTATTTT. Translation gives CASSGDASGGYF.